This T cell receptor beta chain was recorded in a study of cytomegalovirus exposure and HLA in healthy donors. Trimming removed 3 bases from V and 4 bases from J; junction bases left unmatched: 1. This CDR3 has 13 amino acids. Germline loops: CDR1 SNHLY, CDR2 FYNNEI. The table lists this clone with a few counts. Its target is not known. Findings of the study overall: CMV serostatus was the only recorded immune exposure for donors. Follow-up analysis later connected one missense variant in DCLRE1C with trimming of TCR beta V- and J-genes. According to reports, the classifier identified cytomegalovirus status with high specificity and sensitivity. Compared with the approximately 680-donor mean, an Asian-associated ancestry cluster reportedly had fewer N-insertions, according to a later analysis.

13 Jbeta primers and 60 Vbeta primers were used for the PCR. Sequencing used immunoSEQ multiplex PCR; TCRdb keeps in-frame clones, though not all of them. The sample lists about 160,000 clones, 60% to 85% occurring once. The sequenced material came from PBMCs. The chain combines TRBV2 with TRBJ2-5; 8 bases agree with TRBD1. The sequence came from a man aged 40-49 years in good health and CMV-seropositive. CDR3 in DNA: TGTGCCAGCAGTGATACAGGGGGAGAGACCCAGTACTTC. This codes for CASSDTGGETQYF.